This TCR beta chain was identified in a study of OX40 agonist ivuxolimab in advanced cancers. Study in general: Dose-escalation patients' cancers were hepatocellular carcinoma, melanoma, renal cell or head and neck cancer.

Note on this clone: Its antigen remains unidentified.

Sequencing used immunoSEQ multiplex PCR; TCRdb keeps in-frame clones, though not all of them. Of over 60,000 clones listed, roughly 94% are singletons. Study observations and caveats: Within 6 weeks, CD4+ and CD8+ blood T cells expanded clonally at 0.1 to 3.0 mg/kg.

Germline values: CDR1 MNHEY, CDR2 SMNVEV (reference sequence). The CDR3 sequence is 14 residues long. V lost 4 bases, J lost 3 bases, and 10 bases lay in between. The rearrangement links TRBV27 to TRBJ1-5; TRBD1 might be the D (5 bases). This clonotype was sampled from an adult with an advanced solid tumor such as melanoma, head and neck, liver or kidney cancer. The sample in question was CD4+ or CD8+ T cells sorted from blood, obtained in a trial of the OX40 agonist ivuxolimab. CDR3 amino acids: CASSWRGPNQPQHF. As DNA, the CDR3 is TGTGCCAGCAGTTGGAGGGGTCCCAATCAGCCCCAGCATTTT.